The rows below give T cell receptor beta chains drawn from one sample of a study of Graves' ophthalmopathy and Graves' hyperthyroidism. Using its own MiXCR run on the multiplex PCR reads, TCRdb lists one record per CDR3 protein. In the table there are about 420,000 distinct CDR3 sequences, around 20% of which are singletons. Specimen: peripheral blood. These TCRs come from a woman under 30 with stable Graves' hyperthyroidism. CDR3s include the opening cysteine and the closing phenylalanine or tryptophan. The D gene is left open where the match is weak. Only some rows state a clone size, as once, few, many or a class for expanded clones.

D: TRBD1
J: TRBJ1-5
size: .
V: TRBV12-5
CDR3: CASGLVVGQGLNQPQHF
DNA: TGTGCTAGTGGTTTGGTAGTTGGACAGGGTCTCAATCAGCCCCAGCATTTT

D: .
J: TRBJ1-5
size: .
V: TRBV6-1
CDR3: CASSEQETHQPQHF
DNA: TGTGCCAGCAGTGAACAGGAGACTCATCAGCCCCAGCATTTT

D: TRBD1
J: TRBJ2-7
size: many
V: TRBV18
CDR3: CASSPQRTGTGGRYEQYF
DNA: TGTGCCAGCTCACCGCAAAGGACCGGGACAGGGGGACGCTACGAGCAGTACTTC

D: .
J: TRBJ1-4
size: .
V: TRBV6-1
CDR3: CASRGSATNEKLFF
DNA: TGTGCCAGCAGAGGAAGTGCAACTAATGAAAAACTGTTTTTT

D: .
J: TRBJ1-5
size: .
V: TRBV4-3
CDR3: CASSQNVFRGREPQHF
DNA: TGCGCCAGCAGCCAAAATGTATTCAGGGGTCGGGAGCCCCAGCATTTT

D: TRBD1
J: TRBJ2-4
size: many
V: TRBV29-1
CDR3: CSVDGGQGVIF
DNA: TGCAGCGTTGACGGCGGACAGGGGGTTATCTTC

D: .
J: TRBJ1-5
size: many
V: TRBV12-3/TRBV12-4
CDR3: CASNGGQWNQPQHF
DNA: TGTGCCAGCAACGGGGGACAATGGAATCAGCCCCAGCATTTT

D: TRBD1
J: TRBJ1-1
size: .
V: TRBV20-1
CDR3: CSARNPGTGNTEAFF
DNA: TGCAGTGCTAGGAACCCGGGGACAGGAAACACTGAAGCTTTCTTT

D: TRBD2
J: TRBJ2-5
size: many
V: TRBV7-3
CDR3: CASSLTREGGETQYF
DNA: TGTGCCAGCAGCTTAACGCGGGAGGGAGGGGAGACCCAGTACTTC

D: .
J: TRBJ2-2
size: many
V: TRBV29-1
CDR3: CSVVNTGELFF
DNA: TGCAGCGTTGTTAACACCGGGGAGCTGTTTTTT

D: .
J: TRBJ2-2
size: many
V: TRBV29-1
CDR3: CSVRAPNTGELFF
DNA: TGCAGCGTCCGTGCACCGAACACCGGGGAGCTGTTTTTT

D: TRBD2
J: TRBJ2-5
size: few
V: TRBV20-1
CDR3: CSAREISGTKETQYF
DNA: TGCAGTGCTAGAGAAATTAGCGGGACAAAAGAGACCCAGTACTTC

D: .
J: TRBJ1-2
size: .
V: TRBV6-5
CDR3: CASSYVLELANYGYTF
DNA: TGTGCCAGCAGTTACGTTCTAGAGTTAGCTAACTATGGCTACACCTTC

D: TRBD1
J: TRBJ1-2
size: many
V: TRBV24-1
CDR3: CATSSPGGSGYTF
DNA: TGTGCCACCAGTAGTCCAGGGGGAAGCGGCTACACCTTC

D: .
J: TRBJ2-7
size: once
V: TRBV7-2
CDR3: CASSPFQGPNEQYF
DNA: TGTGCCAGCAGCCCTTTTCAGGGGCCGAACGAGCAGTACTTC

D: TRBD1
J: TRBJ2-2
size: many
V: TRBV6-1
CDR3: CATRTGGNTGELFF
DNA: TGTGCCACCCGGACAGGGGGCAACACCGGGGAGCTGTTTTTT

D: .
J: TRBJ2-2
size: many
V: TRBV3-1
CDR3: CASSPPTGSWTGELFF
DNA: TGTGCCAGCAGCCCCCCGACGGGGAGTTGGACCGGGGAGCTGTTTTTT

D: TRBD2
J: TRBJ2-7
size: many
V: TRBV12-3/TRBV12-4
CDR3: CASSSSAGGSYEQYF
DNA: TGTGCCAGCAGCTCTTCAGCGGGGGGTTCCTACGAGCAGTACTTC

D: TRBD2
J: TRBJ2-5
size: .
V: TRBV7-3
CDR3: CVSSLAGAGETQYF
DNA: TGTGTCAGCAGCTTAGCGGGGGCCGGGGAGACCCAGTACTTC

D: .
J: TRBJ2-2
size: few
V: TRBV11-2
CDR3: CASSAGGATGELFF
DNA: TGTGCCAGCAGCGCTGGGGGGGCCACCGGGGAGCTGTTTTTT